The 16 T cell receptor beta chains presented below share a single source sample, sequenced in a study of graft-versus-host responses after intestinal transplantation. Produced via immunoSEQ multiplex PCR; TCRdb's table is partial and in-frame only. The sample yields approximately 28,000 clones, around nine tenths seen once. The sequences come from PBMCs, collected about 15 months after intestinal transplantation. The origin of the receptors is a human patient who received an intestinal transplant, so some T cells may come from the graft donor.

This clone was counted a single time. The chain is built from TRBV9 and TRBJ2-2; 7 nucleotides line up with TRBD2. The CDR3 is 14 residues long. J was trimmed by 8 bases and V by 3 bases; bases with no gene match: 7. Germline CDR1 SGDLS, CDR2 YYNGEE. This CDR3 is CASSGDYPQGELFF. CDR3 DNA: TGTGCCAGCAGCGGGGACTATCCCCAAGGGGAGCTGTTTTTT. The full variable domain, in which reference TRBV9 and TRBJ2-2 provide the parts outside the CDR3, is DSGVTQTPKHLITATGQRVTLRCSPRSGDLSVYWYQQSLDQGLQFLIQYYNGEERAKGNILERFSAQQFPDLHSELNLSSLELGDSALYFCASSGDYPQGELFFGEGSRLTVL.

The chain uses TRBV30 and TRBJ1-2; 7 nucleotides match TRBD1. The CDR3 contains 15 residues. Germline trimming cut 6 bases from V and 4 bases from J; bases unmatched to any gene: 14. Germline CDR1 and CDR2: GTSNPN and SVGIG (reference sequence). Here the CDR3 DNA reads TGTGCCTGTCACAGGGGCCCTACGTCTACCTATGGCTACACCTTC. This gives the protein CACHRGPTSTYGYTF. The entire variable domain, with the rest obtained from reference TRBV30 and TRBJ1-2, is as follows: SQTIHQWPATLVQPVGSPLSLECTVEGTSNPNLYWYRQAAGRGLQLLFYSVGIGQISSEVPQNLSASRPQDRQFILSSKKLLLSDSGFYLCACHRGPTSTYGYTFGSGTRLTVV.

The chain joins TRBV25-1 to TRBJ1-1; TRBD1 matches 7 bases. Looked up from germline, CDR1 is MGHDK and CDR2 is SYGVNS. The trim removed 9 bases at V and 4 bases at J, leaving 11 bases unmatched. The CDR3 spans 14 residues. As DNA, the CDR3 is TGTGCCAGAAAACTTGGGACAGCTAGCACTGAAGCTTTCTTT. It specifies CARKLGTASTEAFF.

The chain recombines TRBV6-1 with TRBJ1-3, with no clear D. With 5 bases removed from V and 4 bases from J, the gap between germline ends came to 12 bases. Germline V gene lookup returns CDR1 MNHNS and CDR2 SASEGT. The CDR3 has 14 residues. The CDR3 is CASSQRDQGNTIYF. CDR3 DNA: TGTGCCAGCAGTCAGCGGGATCAAGGAAACACCATATATTTT.

The rearrangement uses TRBV19 and TRBJ2-1; 13 bases line up with TRBD2. Germline CDR1 is LNHDA and CDR2 is SQIVND (reference sequence). After removal of 8 bases from V and 8 bases from J, the junction contained 12 bases not matched to a gene. This CDR3 spans 16 amino acids. The CDR3 loop is CASSNPGLAGRHEQFF. The CDR3 bases are TGTGCCAGTTCAAATCCGGGACTAGCGGGAAGGCATGAGCAGTTCTTC.

The genes are TRBV2 and TRBJ2-1; 7 bases map to TRBD1. The CDR3 consists of 16 residues. The V and J ends lost 6 bases and 9 bases, in that order; junction bases with no gene match: 17. CDR1 is SNHLY and CDR2 is FYNNEI in the germline V gene. The CDR3 loop reads CASSAPGQSKELEQFF. DNA for the CDR3: TGTGCCAGCAGCGCCCCGGGACAGAGCAAGGAGCTTGAGCAGTTCTTC.

This clone came up a few times. The chain recombines TRBV10-3 with TRBJ1-4, with D possibly matching TRBD1 (5 bases). CDR1 is ENHRY and CDR2 is SYGVKD in the germline V gene. The CDR3 sequence is 13 residues long. V lost 4 bases and J 4 bases, leaving 7 bases between the germline ends. CDR3: CAISGDSNEKLFF. DNA of the CDR3: TGTGCCATCAGTGGAGACAGTAATGAAAAACTGTTTTTT.

The chain carries TRBV5-1 and TRBJ2-3; D unclear. Per germline, CDR1 SGHRS and CDR2 YFSETQ. This CDR3 contains 13 residues. Trimming left V 4 bases short and J 2 bases short, with 8 bases between. Here the CDR3 reads CASSNDPTDTQYF. The CDR3 nucleotides are TGCGCCAGCAGCAATGACCCCACAGATACGCAGTATTTT. Full variable domain (outside the CDR3, taken from reference TRBV5-1 and TRBJ2-3): KAGVTQTPRYLIKTRGQQVTLSCSPISGHRSVSWYQQTPGQGLQFLFEYFSETQRNKGNFPGRFSGRQFSNSRSEMNVSTLELGDSALYLCASSNDPTDTQYFGPGTRLTVL.

V usage is TRBV7-9 and J usage is TRBJ2-5, with D maybe TRBD2 (6 bases). Trimming left V 1 base short and J 4 bases short, with 13 bases between. This CDR3 is built from 15 residues. CDR1 and CDR2 from the germline V gene are SEHNR and FQNEAQ (reference sequence). CDR3 DNA sequence: TGTGCCAGCAGCTTAGTTGCGGGATGGGGAGAGACCCAGTACTTC. This sequence encodes CASSLVAGWGETQYF.

This clone was observed a handful of times. CDR3 sequence: CASATGSFPDTQYF. The CDR3, as DNA: TGTGCCAGCGCGACCGGGAGTTTCCCAGATACGCAGTATTTT. This chain connects TRBV7-8 to TRBJ2-3; tentative D call: TRBD2 (6 bases). Per the germline V gene, CDR1 is SGHVS and CDR2 is FQNEAQ. This CDR3 spans 14 amino acids. V was shortened by 8 bases and J by 4 bases, with 16 bases between the two germline ends.

The rearrangement uses TRBV4-1 and TRBJ1-1, with D possibly TRBD1 on 6 matching bases. Germline CDR1 and CDR2: MGHRA and YSYEKL. The CDR3 totals 15 residues. Trimming stripped 0 bases from V and 7 bases from J, with 15 bases between. CDR3 nucleotide sequence: TGCGCCAGCAGCCAAGATACCCAGGGGCGACTTGAAGCTTTCTTT. Protein sequence: CASSQDTQGRLEAFF.

CDR3 nucleotides: TGTGCCAGCAGTGAAGGCCCTAGCGGGAGCTCCTACAATGAGCAGTTCTTC. This translates into CASSEGPSGSSYNEQFF. The rearrangement links TRBV2 to TRBJ2-1; 10 bases map to TRBD2. This CDR3 comprises 17 residues. The trim removed 1 base at V and 0 bases at J, leaving 3 bases unmatched. Germline-derived CDR1 and CDR2 are SNHLY and FYNNEI.

This rearrangement joins TRBV19 to TRBJ2-2; possibly TRBD1 or TRBD2 for D (5 bases each). The CDR3 is 16 residues long. CDR1 and CDR2 (germline): LNHDA, SQIVND (reference sequence). Trimming removed 7 bases from V and 5 bases from J, with 20 bases in between. The CDR3 spells CASKERGAKSTGELFF. Here the CDR3 DNA reads TGTGCCAGTAAAGAGAGGGGTGCGAAATCGACCGGGGAGCTGTTTTTT.

The chain recombines TRBV7-8 with TRBJ1-2; D is uncertain. This CDR3 contains 13 residues. CDR1 and CDR2 from the germline V gene are SGHVS and FQNEAQ. Trimming removed 2 bases from V and 10 bases from J, with 14 bases in between. In DNA, the CDR3 is TGTGCCAGCAGCTTACCACAGAGTTTATTCTACACCTTC. Encoded protein: CASSLPQSLFYTF.

V is TRBV2 and J is TRBJ1-4; 10 bases align to TRBD1. The V gene's germline CDR1 is SNHLY and CDR2 FYNNEI. The CDR3 loop spans 16 amino acids. The J segment lost 0 bases and the V segment lost 8 bases, leaving 6 bases of the junction unmatched. CDR3 sequence reads: CASRDRGIATNEKLFF. In DNA form, the CDR3 reads TGTGCCAGCCGGGACAGGGGCATCGCAACTAATGAAAAACTGTTTTTT.

This clone occurred a few times. The rearrangement uses TRBV6-4 and TRBJ2-2; maybe TRBD1 (5 bases). The CDR3 is made up of 13 amino acids. The V and J ends lost 2 bases and 4 bases respectively, with 5 bases between them. Looked up from germline, CDR1 is MRHNA and CDR2 is SNTAGT. CDR3 sequence reads: CASSDRGTGELFF. CDR3 nucleotides: TGTGCCAGCAGTGACAGGGGCACCGGGGAGCTGTTTTTT.